This TCR beta chain was recorded in a study of neurological immune-mediated disorders. Study-level findings and limits: No sharing of CDR3 amino acid sequences was observed among expanded clones across subjects, suggesting private repertoires in all groups.

TCRdb used MiXCR to reprocess the 5' RACE reads, holding one entry per CDR3 protein. This table holds approximately 40,000 distinct CDR3 sequences, 14% found once. The table lists this clonotype with a few counts. As yet, its antigen is unknown. CD4+ or CD8+ T cells at a count of some 900,000 served as input for the sorted libraries. Trimming stripped 3 bases from V and 0 bases from J, with 6 bases between. This CDR3 contains 14 residues. In germline, CDR1 is SGHRS, CDR2 YFSETQ. The sequence was collected from a woman aged 60-70 years with HTLV-1-associated myelopathy (HAM/TSP). The sequenced sample consisted of CD4+ T cells from blood. J is TRBJ1-4 and V is TRBV5-1, with no clear D. The CDR3 reads CASSYSATNEKLFF. In DNA, the CDR3 is TGCGCCAGCAGCTACAGTGCAACTAATGAAAAACTGTTTTTT.